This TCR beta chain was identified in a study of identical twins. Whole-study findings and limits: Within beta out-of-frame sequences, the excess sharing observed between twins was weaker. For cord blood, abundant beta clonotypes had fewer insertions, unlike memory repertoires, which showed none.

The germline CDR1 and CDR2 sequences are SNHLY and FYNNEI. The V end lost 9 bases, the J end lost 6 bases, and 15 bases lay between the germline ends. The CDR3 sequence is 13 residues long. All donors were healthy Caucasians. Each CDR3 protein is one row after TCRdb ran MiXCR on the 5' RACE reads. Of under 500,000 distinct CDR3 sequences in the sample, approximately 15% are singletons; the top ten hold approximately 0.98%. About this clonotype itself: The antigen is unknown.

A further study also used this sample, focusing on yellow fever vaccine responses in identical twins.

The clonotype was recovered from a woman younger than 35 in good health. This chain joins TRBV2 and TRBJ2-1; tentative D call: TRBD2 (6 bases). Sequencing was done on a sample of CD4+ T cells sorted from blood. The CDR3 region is CARQQAGGNEQFF. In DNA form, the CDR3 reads TGTGCCAGACAGCAAGCGGGCGGCAATGAGCAGTTCTTC.